This T cell receptor (beta chain) is from a study of T cell repertoires in cytomegalovirus infection. Whole-study context: Through public TCR beta signatures, both CMV infection and matching HLA type were indicated.

At least ten counts were recorded for this clonotype. Its target is unknown. TCRdb analysed the reads with MiXCR anew, one entry per CDR3 protein. The sample yields about 76,000 distinct CDR3 sequences, roughly 3.7% seen once. Findings and limits, study-wide: CMV-specific TCR beta clonotypes restricted by HLA-C dominated the ex vivo response. People with CMV and the relevant HLA were identified by cumulative public TCR beta family frequency.

V lost 5 bases to trimming and J lost 4 bases, with 12 bases between them. This CDR3 contains 15 residues. Germline V gene sequence: CDR1 LNHNV, CDR2 YYDKDF (reference sequence). The sequence came from a human donor in good health (CMV status not recorded). Some clones in this sample may be carry-over from other donors' samples. Source material: PBMCs. J is TRBJ2-6 and V is TRBV15, with D possibly being TRBD2 (5 bases). CDR3: CATSPRAAGANVLTF. CDR3 DNA: TGTGCCACCAGCCCCCGAGCGGCGGGGGCCAACGTCCTGACTTTC.